A single sample is the source of the 14 T cell receptor beta chains below, sequenced in a study of beta chain features in type 1 diabetes. TCRB transcripts that were expressed got sequenced, as all of the isolated RNA had been reverse transcribed. TCRdb keeps only in-frame clones here, not all; method: immunoSEQ multiplex PCR. In the table there are about 230,000 clones, 15% to 20% of which are singletons. The study's findings and limits: Shorter TCRB CDR3s, moderately but significantly so, marked every one of the four CD4+ subsets in Type 1 diabetes patients.

For these receptors, no antigen is known. Input material: naive CD4+ T cells from blood. The receptors were gathered from a man aged 25-45 years with type 1 diabetes.

The chain couples TRBV28 to TRBJ2-5; D is uncertain. V lost 7 bases to trimming and J lost 5 bases, with 20 bases between them. Germline assignment: CDR1 MDHEN and CDR2 SYDVKM. CDR3 length equals 15 residues. The CDR3 sequence is CASTKLAFLAETQYF. CDR3 nucleotide sequence: TGTGCCAGCACCAAGTTGGCTTTTCTGGCGGAGACCCAGTACTTC. The variable domain in full, with the rest retrieved from reference TRBV28 and TRBJ2-5, is DVKVTQSSRYLVKRTGEKVFLECVQDMDHENMFWYRQDPGLGLRLIYFSYDVKMKEKGDIPEGYSVSREKKERFSLILESASTNQTSMYLCASTKLAFLAETQYFGPGTRLLVL.

This clone was seen only a few times. The V and J genes are TRBV9 and TRBJ2-1, with D unresolved. V was cut by 0 bases and J by 0 bases, with 10 bases left in between. Germline V gene lookup returns CDR1 SGDLS and CDR2 YYNGEE. This CDR3 comprises 16 residues. The CDR3 spells CASSVAFRNSYNEQFF. The CDR3 region has the DNA TGTGCCAGCAGCGTAGCTTTCAGGAACTCCTACAATGAGCAGTTCTTC.

The chain joins TRBV30 to TRBJ2-3; TRBD2 agrees at 11 bases. Germline V gives CDR1 GTSNPN, CDR2 SVGIG (reference sequence). The CDR3 extends over 14 amino acids. Trimming at V came to 2 bases and at J to 7 bases, leaving 5 bases not matched to a gene. CDR3 sequence reads: CAWSRLAGGHTQYF. DNA for the CDR3: TGTGCCTGGAGTAGGCTAGCGGGAGGCCATACGCAGTATTTT.

This chain uses TRBV30 with TRBJ2-7, with 8 bases aligning to TRBD1. The CDR3 length is 13 residues. Germline V gives CDR1 GTSNPN, CDR2 SVGIG (reference sequence). With 6 bases clipped from V and 4 bases from J, the junction kept 8 bases outside the gene matches. CDR3 DNA: TGTGCCTGCACGGACAGGGATCGGTACGAGCAGTACTTC. Its protein is CACTDRDRYEQYF.

The chain recombines TRBV7-8 with TRBJ2-7; D unclear. The germline gives CDR1 SGHVS, CDR2 FQNEAQ. V was trimmed by 4 bases and J by 4 bases, leaving 5 bases between them. CDR3 size: 11 residues. CDR3 nucleotides: TGTGCCAGCAGCTATCTTTACGAGCAGTACTTC. Amino acid sequence: CASSYLYEQYF.

This clone appeared a few times. The chain combines TRBV29-1 with TRBJ2-7, with 10 bases lining up with TRBD2. V lost 6 bases, J lost 4 bases, and 6 bases stayed unmatched. Germline CDR1 is SQVTM and CDR2 is ANQGSEA. This CDR3 spans 13 amino acids. The CDR3 DNA follows: TGCAGCGTCGCTAGCGGGGGCTCTTACGAGCAGTACTTC. Residues: CSVASGGSYEQYF.

The CDR3 region is CASSYQRDSYNEQFF. Here the CDR3 DNA reads TGTGCCAGCAGTTACCAGCGGGACTCCTACAATGAGCAGTTCTTC. The chain carries TRBV6-5 and TRBJ2-1, with 7 nucleotides matching TRBD2. The CDR3 consists of 15 residues. Germline V gene lookup returns CDR1 MNHEY and CDR2 SVGAGI. After removal of 2 bases from V and 0 bases from J, the junction contained 1 base not matched to a gene.

The rearrangement links TRBV10-3 to TRBJ2-5, with TRBD2 as a possible D gene (5 bases). CDR3 length equals 14 residues. V lost 4 bases to trimming and J lost 4 bases, with 13 bases between them. Germline V CDR1 and CDR2: ENHRY, SYGVKD. The CDR3 nucleotides are TGTGCCATCAGTGGAGCGAGGGTCCGAGAGACCCAGTACTTC. Amino acid sequence: CAISGARVRETQYF.

This chain joins TRBV29-1 and TRBJ2-2, with unresolved D. There are 14 residues in the CDR3. Germline V gene data show CDR1 as SQVTM and CDR2 as ANQGSEA. Between the trimmed V and J ends, which lost 5 bases and 0 bases, there was a span of 10 bases. The CDR3 coding sequence is TGCAGCGTTAGGCAGCCTCCGAACACCGGGGAGCTGTTTTTT. It codes for CSVRQPPNTGELFF.

There are a few counts of this clone. V usage is TRBV28 and J usage is TRBJ1-4; 11 nucleotides agree with TRBD1. CDR1 and CDR2 (germline): MDHEN, SYDVKM. The length of the CDR3 is 16 residues. V lost 5 bases, J lost 10 bases, and 12 bases stayed unmatched. CDR3 residues: CASSPGGQGAVGKLFF. The DNA of the CDR3 is TGTGCCAGCAGTCCCGGAGGACAGGGGGCGGTTGGAAAACTGTTTTTT.

The genes are TRBV30 and TRBJ1-1, with a possible D match to TRBD1 (5 bases). The CDR3 length is 13 residues. CDR1 GTSNPN and CDR2 SVGIG come from the germline V gene (reference sequence). The V gene lost 2 bases and the J gene lost 4 bases, with 11 bases spanning the gap. The DNA for the CDR3 is TGTGCCTGGAGTAGTTGGCAGGGCACTGAAGCTTTCTTT. It is translated as CAWSSWQGTEAFF. The full variable domain, its missing parts supplied by reference TRBV30 and TRBJ1-1, is SQTIHQWPATLVQPVGSPLSLECTVEGTSNPNLYWYRQAAGRGLQLLFYSVGIGQISSEVPQNLSASRPQDRQFILSSKKLLLSDSGFYLCAWSSWQGTEAFFGQGTRLTVV.

This clone has just a few counts. The chain joins TRBV25-1 to TRBJ2-3, with 7 bases identical to TRBD2. Germline V gene sequence: CDR1 MGHDK, CDR2 SYGVNS. There are 13 residues in the CDR3. J gave up 4 bases and V 6 bases, and 4 bases lay outside the gene matches. The CDR3 DNA sequence: TGTGCCAGCAGGATGGGGGGGGCAGATACGCAGTATTTT. It codes for CASRMGGADTQYF. Based on the CDR3 plus reference TRBV25-1 and TRBJ2-3, the full variable domain is EADIYQTPRYLVIGTGKKITLECSQTMGHDKMYWYQQDPGMELHLIHYSYGVNSTEKGDLSSESTVSRIRTEHFPLTLESARPSHTSQYLCASRMGGADTQYFGPGTRLTVL.

The chain carries TRBV29-1 and TRBJ2-7; 10 nucleotides line up with TRBD2. The CDR3 consists of 13 residues. Germline V gives CDR1 SQVTM, CDR2 ANQGSEA. V dropped 4 bases and J dropped 6; count of bases not matched to a gene: 6. CDR3 nucleotides: TGCAGCGTTGGCCTAGCGGGAGCCGGCGAGCAGTACTTC. This encodes CSVGLAGAGEQYF.

This clone has only a few counts. This rearrangement joins TRBV4-3 to TRBJ2-1; D is undetermined. Trimming pared 0 bases from V and 10 bases from J, leaving 10 bases between. Germline CDR1 and CDR2: LGHNA and YSLEER. The CDR3 has 13 amino acids. CDR3 DNA sequence: TGCGCCAGCAGCCAAGATACCTTTTTGGAGCAGTTCTTC. Translated: CASSQDTFLEQFF.